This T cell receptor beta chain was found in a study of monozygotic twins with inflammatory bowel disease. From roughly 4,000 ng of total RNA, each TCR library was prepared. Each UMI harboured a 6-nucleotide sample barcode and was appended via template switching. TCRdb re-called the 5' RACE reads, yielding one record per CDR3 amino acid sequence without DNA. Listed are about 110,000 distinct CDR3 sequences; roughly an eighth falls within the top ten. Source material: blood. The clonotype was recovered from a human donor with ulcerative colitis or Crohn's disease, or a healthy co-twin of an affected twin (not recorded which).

CDR3 residues: CASSEIPGQGGPEQYF. The chain combines TRBV5-1 with TRBJ2-7; TCRdb's D call, TRBD1, is unchecked because there is no DNA. The CDR3 is 16 amino acids. The germline CDR1 and CDR2 sequences are SGHRS and YFSETQ.